A single sample is the source of the 17 T cell receptor beta chains below, sequenced in a study of monozygotic twins with inflammatory bowel disease. TCRdb reprocessed the 5' RACE reads, with one entry per CDR3 protein and no DNA. With approximately 400,000 distinct CDR3 sequences in the sample, the ten largest clones hold about 2.5%. Sequencing input: blood. The receptor set was obtained from a human donor with ulcerative colitis or Crohn's disease, or a healthy co-twin of an affected twin (not recorded which).

The chain has TRBV29-1 and TRBJ2-1. The CDR3 is 14 residues long. Germline lookup yields CDR1 SQVTM and CDR2 ANQGSEA. The CDR3 loop reads CSVPSGTTYNEQFF.

The chain combines TRBV19 with TRBJ2-3; TCRdb designates TRBD2, a call that cannot be tested without DNA. CDR1 LNHDA and CDR2 SQIVND come from the germline V gene (reference sequence). This CDR3 region has 15 residues. The CDR3 sequence is CASGPGTSGSDTQYF.

The chain joins TRBV5-1 to TRBJ1-4. The CDR3 consists of 15 residues. The germline CDR1 and CDR2 sequences are SGHRS and YFSETQ. Here the CDR3 reads CASSLLPGYNEKLFF.

The V call is TRBV27, the J call TRBJ2-1; lacking DNA, the TRBD1 call made by TCRdb goes unchecked. This CDR3 region has 14 residues. Per the germline V gene, CDR1 is MNHEY and CDR2 is SMNVEV (reference sequence). The CDR3 sequence is CASSSLVGGNEQFF.

V and J are TRBV9 and TRBJ2-3. Per the germline V gene, CDR1 is SGDLS and CDR2 is YYNGEE. The length of the CDR3 is 14 residues. Here the CDR3 reads CASSEWGSTDTQYF.

V and J are TRBV7-2 and TRBJ1-1. The CDR3 consists of 13 residues. CDR1 and CDR2 (germline): SGHTA, FQGNSA. CDR3 residues: CASSLPGPSEAFF.

V usage is TRBV5-4 and J usage is TRBJ1-2. Germline V gives CDR1 SGHNT, CDR2 YYREEE (reference sequence). This CDR3 has 13 amino acids. The CDR3 region is CASSLDTLYGYTF.

The chain uses TRBV19 and TRBJ2-1; TCRdb picks TRBD2, but there is no DNA to check that call. The CDR3 extends over 15 amino acids. Per the germline V gene, CDR1 is LNHDA and CDR2 is SQIVND (reference sequence). CDR3: CASSDSSGGAVVQFF.

This rearrangement joins TRBV9 to TRBJ2-3. Germline assignment: CDR1 SGDLS and CDR2 YYNGEE. There are 12 residues in the CDR3. The CDR3 sequence is CASSVDAYTQYF.

The chain joins TRBV7-2 to TRBJ2-7. Germline values: CDR1 SGHTA, CDR2 FQGNSA. The CDR3 length is 13 residues. The CDR3 region is CASSLHLSYEQYF. Supplemented by reference TRBV7-2 and TRBJ2-7, the full variable domain reads GAGVSQSPSNKVTEKGKDVELRCDPISGHTALYWYRQSLGQGLEFLIYFQGNSAPDKSGLPSDRFSAERTGGSVSTLTIQRTQQEDSAVYLCASSLHLSYEQYFGPGTRLTVT.

The J gene is TRBJ2-1, the V gene TRBV20-1; TCRdb's D call, TRBD1, is unchecked because there is no DNA. The CDR3 consists of 16 residues. The germline V gene encodes CDR1 DFQATT and CDR2 SNEGSKA (reference sequence). The CDR3 reads CSARDRRTGILNEQFF.

J is TRBJ2-5 and V is TRBV18. Looked up from germline, CDR1 is KGHSH and CDR2 is LQKENI. CDR3 length: 14 residues. CDR3 in amino acids: CASSPAQLRETQYF.

The chain is built from TRBV15 and TRBJ2-2; absent DNA, TCRdb's TRBD1 call cannot be checked. CDR1 is LNHNV, CDR2 YYDKDF, per germline (reference sequence). The CDR3 runs 15 residues. The CDR3 protein is CATSKGGQGTGELFF.

The chain uses TRBV7-9 and TRBJ2-7. The CDR3 length is 13 residues. Germline CDR1 SEHNR, CDR2 FQNEAQ (reference sequence). CDR3 in amino acids: CASTDGGAYEQYF.

V usage is TRBV2 and J usage is TRBJ1-5. Germline V gene sequence: CDR1 SNHLY, CDR2 FYNNEI. The CDR3 spans 14 residues. The CDR3 loop reads CASRMEGRGQPQHF.

This chain joins TRBV6-5 and TRBJ2-2; lacking DNA, the TRBD1 call made by TCRdb goes unchecked. CDR3 size: 11 residues. Per the germline V gene, CDR1 is MNHEY and CDR2 is SVGAGI. The CDR3 reads CASGNTGELFF.

The chain couples TRBV20-1 to TRBJ1-1. CDR3 size: 12 residues. Germline V gives CDR1 DFQATT, CDR2 SNEGSKA (reference sequence). CDR3 amino acids: CSARAENTEAFF.